These 20 T cell receptor beta chains originate from one sample sequenced in a study of graft-versus-host responses after intestinal transplantation. Profiling relied on immunoSEQ multiplex PCR, and the TCRdb table lists in-frame clones only, not all of them. The table shows about 10,000 clones, with nearly 95% occurring only once. The sequenced sample was PBMCs, obtained 68 days after transplant. The receptors were gathered from a human patient who received an intestinal transplant, so some T cells may come from the graft donor.

This clone was recorded once. The chain carries TRBV6-5 and TRBJ2-7; D remains unclear. Looked up from germline, CDR1 is MNHEY and CDR2 is SVGAGI. This CDR3 has 12 amino acids. V lost 2 bases, J lost 6 bases, and 8 bases lay in between. CDR3 in amino acids: CASSYRASEQYF. The CDR3 nucleotides are TGTGCCAGCAGTTACAGGGCCAGCGAGCAGTACTTC.

The chain is built from TRBV30 and TRBJ1-1; D gene uncertain. The CDR3 spans 13 residues. Germline V CDR1 and CDR2: GTSNPN, SVGIG (reference sequence). Trimming pared 3 bases from V and 0 bases from J, leaving 8 bases between. CDR3 in amino acids: CAWRPLVNTEAFF. CDR3 DNA: TGTGCCTGGAGACCTCTGGTGAACACTGAAGCTTTCTTT. Complete variable domain (other parts from reference TRBV30 and TRBJ1-1): SQTIHQWPATLVQPVGSPLSLECTVEGTSNPNLYWYRQAAGRGLQLLFYSVGIGQISSEVPQNLSASRPQDRQFILSSKKLLLSDSGFYLCAWRPLVNTEAFFGQGTRLTVV.

This chain connects TRBV27 to TRBJ2-3; 9 positions agree with TRBD2. The ends lost 9 bases at V and 1 base at J; junction bases unmatched: 5. In germline, CDR1 is MNHEY, CDR2 SMNVEV (reference sequence). The CDR3 spans 14 residues. The CDR3 is CARISGSCTDTQYF. Written as DNA, the CDR3 is TGTGCCAGGATTAGCGGGAGTTGCACAGATACGCAGTATTTT.

This chain links TRBV6-6 with TRBJ2-5, with no clear D. The end of the DNA is better explained by TRBJ2-7, so the J call may be wrong. Germline V gives CDR1 MNHNY, CDR2 SVGAGI (reference sequence). CDR3 size: 11 residues. The DNA for the CDR3 is TGTGCCAGCAGCCGCGAATACGAGCAGTACTTC. The encoded protein is CASSREYEQYF.

J is TRBJ2-5 and V is TRBV14; D is unclear. The J call may be faulty, since TRBJ2-7 better matches the DNA end. Germline V lookup: CDR1 SGHDN, CDR2 FVKESK. The CDR3 length is 11 residues. CDR3: CASSRNYEQYF. The CDR3 nucleotides read TGTGCCAGCAGCCGCAACTACGAGCAGTACTTC.

The chain is built from TRBV15 and TRBJ2-5, with D possibly matching TRBD1 (6 bases). The V end lost 0 bases, the J end lost 3 bases, and 8 bases lay between the germline ends. Germline V gene sequence: CDR1 LNHNV, CDR2 YYDKDF (reference sequence). The CDR3 is 14 residues long. CDR3 nucleotides: TGTGCCACCAGCAGAGACCGGACAGAAGAGACCCAGTACTTC. It codes for CATSRDRTEETQYF.

The chain employs TRBV9 and TRBJ1-1; 8 bases match TRBD1. From germline, CDR1 is SGDLS and CDR2 YYNGEE. The trim removed 7 bases at V and 3 bases at J, leaving 11 bases unmatched. This CDR3 has 15 amino acids. CDR3 loop: CASGGQGRPDTEAFF. DNA of the CDR3: TGTGCCAGCGGAGGACAGGGTCGCCCCGACACTGAAGCTTTCTTT.

This clone appeared a single time. This chain uses TRBV7-2 with TRBJ2-7; TRBD2 aligns across 12 bases. The junction had 0 bases not matched to a gene; V was cut back by 3 bases and J by 0 bases. Germline V CDR1 and CDR2: SGHTA, FQGNSA. This CDR3 has 15 residues. CDR3 in DNA: TGTGCCAGCAGCTTGACTAGCGGGAGCTCCTACGAGCAGTACTTC. Its protein product is CASSLTSGSSYEQYF.

In this sample, this clone turned up once. V is TRBV7-2 and J is TRBJ2-3; no firm D call. Germline V CDR1 and CDR2: SGHTA, FQGNSA. The V gene lost 5 bases and the J gene lost 6 bases, with 9 bases spanning the gap. The CDR3 sequence is 12 residues long. CDR3 residues: CASSVDRDTQYF. Written as DNA, the CDR3 is TGTGCCAGCAGCGTAGACCGGGATACGCAGTATTTT.

The gene calls are TRBV30 and TRBJ2-3; 7 bases match TRBD1. The J segment lost 2 bases and the V segment lost 4 bases, leaving 9 bases of the junction unmatched. Germline CDR1 is GTSNPN and CDR2 is SVGIG (reference sequence). CDR3 size: 15 residues. The CDR3 DNA sequence: TGTGCCTGGACCCTAACAGGGGTTAACACAGATACGCAGTATTTT. It specifies CAWTLTGVNTDTQYF.

CDR3 protein: CASSLAENYGYTF. DNA for the CDR3: TGTGCCAGCAGCTTAGCAGAAAACTATGGCTACACCTTC. This chain uses TRBV7-2 with TRBJ1-2; D ambiguous. CDR1 SGHTA and CDR2 FQGNSA come from the germline V gene. The ends were cut back, 0 bases at V and 2 bases at J, with 4 bases in the middle. This CDR3 is built from 13 residues.

V usage is TRBV5-1 and J usage is TRBJ2-1; 8 bases line up with TRBD2. V dropped 0 bases and J dropped 9; count of bases not matched to a gene: 14. The CDR3 totals 17 residues. CDR1 and CDR2 (germline): SGHRS, YFSETQ. CDR3 in amino acids: CASSLEGDRPGGGEQFF. In DNA, the CDR3 is TGCGCCAGCAGCTTGGAAGGGGACCGGCCGGGAGGGGGTGAGCAGTTCTTC.

The chain couples TRBV28 to TRBJ1-4; no definite D call. With 5 bases removed from V and 0 bases from J, the gap between germline ends came to 16 bases. CDR1 and CDR2 from the germline V gene are MDHEN and SYDVKM. The CDR3 totals 17 residues. This CDR3 reads CASSGPGLRATNEKLFF. In nucleotides, the CDR3 is TGTGCCAGCAGTGGGCCGGGTCTTCGCGCAACTAATGAAAAACTGTTTTTT.

CDR3 nucleotide sequence: TGTGCCAGCAGTTTGCGGGACATTAGGTCCGACGAGCAGTACTTC. Residues: CASSLRDIRSDEQYF. This chain links TRBV6-5 with TRBJ2-7; either TRBD1 or TRBD2 may supply D (6 bases each). The germline CDR1 and CDR2 sequences are MNHEY and SVGAGI. Trimming cost V 4 bases and J 5 bases, with 18 bases left between them. This CDR3 is 15 amino acids long.

This chain connects TRBV6-6 to TRBJ1-2; 8 bases line up with TRBD1. In germline, CDR1 is MNHNY, CDR2 SVGAGI (reference sequence). V was clipped by 0 bases and J by 6 bases; unmatched bases: 3. CDR3 size: 14 residues. The DNA for the CDR3 is TGTGCCAGCAGTTACTCAAGGACAGGGAATGGCTACACCTTC. Its protein is CASSYSRTGNGYTF.

This chain connects TRBV5-1 to TRBJ2-5; maybe TRBD1 (6 bases). The V end was cut by 4 bases, the J end by 2 bases, with 12 bases between. The CDR3 contains 14 residues. Per the germline V gene, CDR1 is SGHRS and CDR2 is YFSETQ. The CDR3 sequence is CASSPQGWQETQYF. CDR3 DNA sequence: TGCGCCAGCAGCCCCCAGGGGTGGCAAGAGACCCAGTACTTC.

V gene TRBV2 combines with J gene TRBJ2-3, with D perhaps TRBD1 or TRBD2 (6 bases each). CDR3 size: 15 residues. V was shortened by 1 base and J by 1 base, with 9 bases between the two germline ends. Germline assignment: CDR1 SNHLY and CDR2 FYNNEI. As DNA, the CDR3 is TGTGCCAGCAGTGAAGGAAGGGGGGGCACAGATACGCAGTATTTT. It translates to CASSEGRGGTDTQYF. The complete variable domain, with remaining parts taken from reference TRBV2 and TRBJ2-3, reads EPEVTQTPSHQVTQMGQEVILRCVPISNHLYFYWYRQILGQKVEFLVSFYNNEISEKSEIFDDQFSVERPDGSNFTLKIRSTKLEDSAMYFCASSEGRGGTDTQYFGPGTRLTVL.

This chain uses TRBV5-1 with TRBJ1-2; no firm D call. The germline V gene encodes CDR1 SGHRS and CDR2 YFSETQ. The CDR3 covers 13 residues. V gave up 2 bases and J gave up 6 bases, with 11 bases separating them. The CDR3 nucleotides are TGCGCCAGCAGCTTCGATCCACGGAATGGCTACACCTTC. Its protein product is CASSFDPRNGYTF.

The gene calls are TRBV5-4 and TRBJ2-2, with TRBD1 matching over 7 bases. This CDR3 has 14 residues. V was clipped by 4 bases and J by 2 bases; unmatched bases: 2. The V gene's germline CDR1 is SGHNT and CDR2 YYREEE (reference sequence). CDR3 in DNA: TGTGCCAGCAGCGGGGACAGCAACACCGGGGAGCTGTTTTTT. Protein product: CASSGDSNTGELFF.

This clone was seen a single time. The chain uses TRBV19 and TRBJ2-1; possibly TRBD1 for D (6 bases). The V end was cut by 10 bases, the J end by 4 bases, with 17 bases between. Germline CDR1 reads LNHDA; CDR2 reads SQIVND (reference sequence). CDR3 length equals 14 residues. In DNA form, the CDR3 reads TGTGCCACCACCTGGGGGCCCCCTTACAATGAGCAGTTCTTC. Its protein product is CATTWGPPYNEQFF.